The 25 T cell receptor beta chains given below trace back to one sample, sequenced in a study of T cell repertoires in cytomegalovirus infection. Antigens of these TCRs are unknown. TCRdb reprocessed the reads via MiXCR and lists one record per CDR3 protein. The sample has more than 90,000 distinct CDR3 sequences; around 10% are singletons. Sequencing was performed on PBMCs, sequenced either directly or after in vitro stimulation (not recorded which). The receptors originated from a human donor in good health (CMV status not recorded). Some clones in this sample may be carry-over from other donors' samples.

This clonotype was recorded at least ten times. This rearrangement joins TRBV12-3 or TRBV12-4 to TRBJ2-2; D uncertain. The CDR3 spans 13 residues. Trimming pared 2 bases from V and 4 bases from J, leaving 5 bases between. CDR3 region: CASSLRATGELFF. CDR3 bases: TGTGCCAGCAGTTTAAGGGCCACCGGGGAGCTGTTTTTT.

This clonotype has ten or more counts. The V gene is TRBV7-2, the J gene TRBJ2-1; 7 positions match TRBD1. This CDR3 region has 12 residues. Trimming cost V 5 bases and J 10 bases; bases outside gene matches: 5. Germline values: CDR1 SGHTA, CDR2 FQGNSA. The CDR3 DNA reads as TGTGCCAGCAGCATCAACAGGGGAGAGCAGTTCTTC. Its protein product is CASSINRGEQFF.

This clonotype was counted many times. This chain connects TRBV2 to TRBJ1-4; D call uncertain. V was pared by 3 bases and J by 4 bases, with 3 bases between. Germline V CDR1 and CDR2: SNHLY, FYNNEI. There are 12 residues in the CDR3. CDR3 nucleotides: TGTGCCAGCAGTGACAGTAATGAAAAACTGTTTTTT. Its protein product is CASSDSNEKLFF.

This clonotype was seen ten or more times. This chain joins TRBV24-1 and TRBJ1-4, with a weak D call TRBD1 (5 bases). The CDR3 is 15 residues long. V lost 3 bases and J 1 base, leaving 8 bases between the germline ends. CDR1 is KGHDR, CDR2 SFDVKD, per germline. The CDR3 region is CATSDTGGTNEKLFF. The CDR3 DNA is TGTGCCACCAGTGATACGGGGGGAACTAATGAAAAACTGTTTTTT.

The J gene is TRBJ2-7, the V gene TRBV12-3 or TRBV12-4; a weak D match, TRBD1 (6 bases). V was clipped by 4 bases and J by 2 bases, with 15 bases between them. This CDR3 contains 15 residues. The DNA of the CDR3 is TGTGCCAGCAGTTCCAGCCGACAGGTTACCTACGAGCAGTACTTC. Translating gives CASSSSRQVTYEQYF.

In this sample, this clonotype turned up many times. The chain recombines TRBV7-2 with TRBJ1-2; 10 bases are a match to TRBD1. The CDR3 extends over 14 amino acids. Trimming took 3 bases from V and 5 from J; bases not matched to a gene: 3. Germline loops: CDR1 SGHTA, CDR2 FQGNSA. CDR3 nucleotide sequence: TGTGCCAGCAGCTTTCAGGGACAGGGGTATGGCTACACCTTC. The encoded protein is CASSFQGQGYGYTF.

This clonotype was seen a handful of times. V and J are TRBV5-4 and TRBJ1-1, with D maybe TRBD1 (5 bases). CDR1 and CDR2 from the germline V gene are SGHNT and YYREEE (reference sequence). V was pared by 0 bases and J by 4 bases, with 10 bases between. There are 14 residues in the CDR3. The CDR3 nucleotides read TGTGCCAGCAGCTTGGGACAGCGGACCACTGAAGCTTTCTTT. Translated: CASSLGQRTTEAFF. Full variable domain (missing parts from reference TRBV5-4 and TRBJ1-1): ETGVTQSPTHLIKTRGQQVTLRCSSQSGHNTVSWYQQALGQGPQFIFQYYREEENGRGNFPPRFSGLQFPNYSSELNVNALELDDSALYLCASSLGQRTTEAFFGQGTRLTVV.

The table lists this clonotype with many counts. The V gene is TRBV7-2, the J gene TRBJ2-3; no reliable D call. V dropped 0 bases and J dropped 0 bases, with 10 bases sitting between them. The length of the CDR3 is 16 residues. Germline V CDR1 and CDR2: SGHTA, FQGNSA. DNA of the CDR3: TGTGCCAGCAGCTTAGCGCCAGGACCAAGCACAGATACGCAGTATTTT. Its protein product is CASSLAPGPSTDTQYF.

This clonotype was seen a few times. The genes are TRBV24-1 and TRBJ2-1; 7 bases fit TRBD2. Germline-derived CDR1 and CDR2 are KGHDR and SFDVKD. The CDR3 is 16 amino acids. V lost 0 bases, J lost 8 bases, and 9 bases stayed unmatched. This CDR3 is CATSDLSRGSRHEQFF. The CDR3 nucleotides are TGTGCCACCAGTGATTTGAGTCGCGGGAGTCGGCATGAGCAGTTCTTC.

The chain is built from TRBV6-5 and TRBJ2-1; TRBD1 or TRBD2 may be the D gene (5 bases each). Trimming stripped 2 bases from V and 4 bases from J, with 15 bases between. The germline V gene encodes CDR1 MNHEY and CDR2 SVGAGI. The CDR3 spans 16 residues. The DNA of the CDR3 is TGTGCCAGCAGTTACCCGGGGACGGGAAATTACAATGAGCAGTTCTTC. Its protein product is CASSYPGTGNYNEQFF.

The table lists this clonotype with many counts. The V and J genes are TRBV19 and TRBJ1-5; TRBD1 is a possible D gene (6 bases). The CDR3 is made up of 16 amino acids. CDR1 LNHDA and CDR2 SQIVND come from the germline V gene (reference sequence). V lost 7 bases, J lost 7 bases, and 23 bases lay in between. The CDR3 loop reads CASTPSGGYGGQPQHF. The CDR3 DNA is TGTGCCAGTACCCCCTCGGGGGGCTATGGAGGCCAGCCCCAGCATTTT.

This clonotype has a handful of counts. This chain uses TRBV12-3 or TRBV12-4 with TRBJ1-5; tentative D call: TRBD1 (5 bases). V lost 1 base to trimming and J lost 6 bases, with 16 bases between them. This CDR3 is built from 16 residues. The CDR3 sequence is CASSLGLGGSVQPQHF. In nucleotides, the CDR3 is TGTGCCAGCAGTTTAGGGTTGGGGGGATCGGTTCAGCCCCAGCATTTT.

The V and J genes are TRBV4-1 and TRBJ1-2; TRBD1 might be the D (6 bases). CDR3 length equals 14 residues. Trimming pared 0 bases from V and 4 bases from J, leaving 9 bases between. From germline, CDR1 is MGHRA and CDR2 YSYEKL. The CDR3 DNA follows: TGCGCCAGCAGCCAAGAACCGGGGGCCTATGGCTACACCTTC. Its protein product is CASSQEPGAYGYTF.

This clonotype appeared a single time. DNA of the CDR3: TGTGCCAGTGCTGTGGAGGGGAGAACTGAAGCTTTCTTT. Its protein product is CASAVEGRTEAFF. The chain links TRBV27 to TRBJ1-1; a weak D match, TRBD1 (5 bases). Germline-derived CDR1 and CDR2 are MNHEY and SMNVEV (reference sequence). The CDR3 runs to 13 residues. V was shortened by 9 bases and J by 5 bases, with 16 bases between the two germline ends.

The genes are TRBV18 and TRBJ1-4; the match to TRBD1 covers 9 bases. The CDR3 has 14 residues. V lost 8 bases, J lost 7 bases, and 8 bases stayed unmatched. CDR1 KGHSH and CDR2 LQKENI come from the germline V gene. The CDR3 loop is CASTGTGLREKLFF. The CDR3 DNA sequence: TGTGCCAGCACCGGGACAGGGTTACGTGAAAAACTGTTTTTT.

The V and J genes are TRBV4-3 and TRBJ2-1; 10 positions agree with TRBD1. The CDR3 covers 16 residues. Germline CDR1 is LGHNA and CDR2 is YSLEER. Trimming cost V 0 bases and J 6 bases; bases outside gene matches: 5. The CDR3 coding sequence is TGCGCCAGCAGCCAAGACTTCGGGACAGGGGTCAATGAGCAGTTCTTC. It is translated as CASSQDFGTGVNEQFF.

In regard to this clonotype: This may be a read error, as it is one base from a much larger clone. The chain employs TRBV10-3 and TRBJ2-3; possibly TRBD1 or TRBD2 for D (5 bases each). With 5 bases removed from V and 4 bases from J, the gap between germline ends came to 13 bases. This CDR3 is 14 amino acids long. Germline CDR1 and CDR2: ENHRY and SYGVKD. This CDR3 is CAISLGTQPDTQYF. The CDR3 DNA follows: TGTGCCATCAGTTTGGGGACGCAGCCAGATACGCAGTATTTT.

This clonotype was detected ten times or more. This sequence joins TRBV28 and TRBJ1-1, with D possibly being TRBD1 (5 bases). CDR1 is MDHEN and CDR2 is SYDVKM in the germline V gene. The V end lost 7 bases, the J end lost 0 bases, and 18 bases lay between the germline ends. The CDR3 is 16 amino acids. The CDR3, as DNA: TGTGCCAGCACCCCCCACGGGGGACCCATGAACACTGAAGCTTTCTTT. Protein: CASTPHGGPMNTEAFF.

V and J are TRBV5-6 and TRBJ2-7; either TRBD1 or TRBD2 may fit D (6 bases each). The V end was cut by 2 bases, the J end by 11 bases, with 17 bases between. Germline V lookup: CDR1 SGHDT, CDR2 YYEEEE. This CDR3 is built from 13 residues. CDR3 residues: CASSFYNLEGEYF. DNA of the CDR3: TGTGCCAGCAGCTTCTACAATTTGGAGGGGGAGTACTTC.

This clonotype occurred many times. The chain carries TRBV12-3 or TRBV12-4 and TRBJ2-1; D not certain. This CDR3 spans 15 amino acids. Trimming pared 5 bases from V and 8 bases from J, leaving 19 bases between. In nucleotides, the CDR3 is TGTGCCAGCAGTCCCCGTCGGGCAGCGACGCATGAGCAGTTCTTC. This encodes CASSPRRAATHEQFF.

This clonotype was counted a few times. This chain joins TRBV29-1 and TRBJ2-3; no clear D gene. CDR3 length: 14 amino acids. Trimming took 2 bases from V and 5 from J, leaving 14 bases between them. Germline V gene lookup returns CDR1 SQVTM and CDR2 ANQGSEA. Here the CDR3 reads CSVESGSGGDTQYF. CDR3 DNA sequence: TGCAGCGTTGAATCCGGATCTGGCGGAGATACGCAGTATTTT.

This clonotype was seen many times. The chain joins TRBV15 to TRBJ2-2; D may correspond to TRBD1 or TRBD2 (6 bases each). V dropped 1 base and J dropped 5 bases, with 17 bases sitting between them. The CDR3 length is 17 residues. CDR1 is LNHNV and CDR2 is YYDKDF in the germline V gene (reference sequence). CDR3 DNA sequence: TGTGCCACCAGCAGAGTGTCGGGGGCAAGGGGGACCGGGGAGCTGTTTTTT. Residues: CATSRVSGARGTGELFF.

The chain carries TRBV9 and TRBJ1-1, with TRBD1 identical over 8 bases. The germline V gene encodes CDR1 SGDLS and CDR2 YYNGEE. The CDR3 loop spans 18 amino acids. The V and J ends lost 0 bases and 8 bases, in that order; junction bases with no gene match: 18. The CDR3 here is CASSVGFYEAGGASEAFF. CDR3 DNA: TGTGCCAGCAGCGTAGGTTTCTACGAGGCAGGGGGCGCCTCCGAAGCTTTCTTT.

This clonotype showed up many times. The rearrangement uses TRBV5-5 and TRBJ2-1, with D unresolved. Trimming took off 0 bases at V and 5 bases at J, with 12 bases between the two ends. Germline assignment: CDR1 SGHKS and CDR2 YYEKEE (reference sequence). The CDR3 runs 15 residues. This chain's CDR3 is CASSLVPSYNNEQFF. CDR3 in DNA: TGTGCCAGCAGCTTGGTTCCGAGCTACAACAATGAGCAGTTCTTC.

Ten or more counts support this clonotype. The V call is TRBV12-3 or TRBV12-4, the J call TRBJ1-1; the match to TRBD1 covers 9 bases. With 6 bases clipped from V and 4 bases from J, the junction kept 6 bases outside the gene matches. The CDR3 covers 14 residues. CDR3 protein: CASRKTGGRTEAFF. The CDR3 DNA reads as TGTGCCAGCAGGAAGACAGGGGGACGCACTGAAGCTTTCTTT.